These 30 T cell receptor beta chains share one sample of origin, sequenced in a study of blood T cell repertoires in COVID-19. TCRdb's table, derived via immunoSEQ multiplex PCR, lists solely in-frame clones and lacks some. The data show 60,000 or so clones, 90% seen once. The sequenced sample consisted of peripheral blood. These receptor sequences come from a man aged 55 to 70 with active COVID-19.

CDR3 amino acids: CASSYDGTYEQYF. The CDR3 coding sequence is TGTGCCAGCAGTTACGACGGGACCTACGAGCAGTACTTC. The chain combines TRBV6-5 with TRBJ2-7; D may be TRBD2 (5 bases). V was shortened by 2 bases and J by 2 bases, with 7 bases between the two germline ends. This CDR3 spans 13 amino acids. CDR1 is MNHEY and CDR2 is SVGAGI in the germline V gene.

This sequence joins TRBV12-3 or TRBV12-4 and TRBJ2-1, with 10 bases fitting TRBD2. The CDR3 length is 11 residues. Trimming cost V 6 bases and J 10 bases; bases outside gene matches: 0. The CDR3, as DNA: TGTGCCAGCAGACTAGCGGGGGAGCAGTTCTTC. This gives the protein CASRLAGEQFF.

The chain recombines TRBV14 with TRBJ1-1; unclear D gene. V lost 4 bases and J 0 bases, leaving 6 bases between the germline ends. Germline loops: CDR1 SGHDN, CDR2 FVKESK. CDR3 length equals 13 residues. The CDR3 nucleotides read TGTGCCAGCAGCCTGGGCATGAACACTGAAGCTTTCTTT. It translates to CASSLGMNTEAFF.

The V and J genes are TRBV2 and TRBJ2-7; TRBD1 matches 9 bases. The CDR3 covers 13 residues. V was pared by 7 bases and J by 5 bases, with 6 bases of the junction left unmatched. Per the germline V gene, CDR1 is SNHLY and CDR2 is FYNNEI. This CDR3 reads CASTVDRGHEQYF. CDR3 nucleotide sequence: TGTGCCAGCACTGTGGACAGGGGACACGAGCAGTACTTC.

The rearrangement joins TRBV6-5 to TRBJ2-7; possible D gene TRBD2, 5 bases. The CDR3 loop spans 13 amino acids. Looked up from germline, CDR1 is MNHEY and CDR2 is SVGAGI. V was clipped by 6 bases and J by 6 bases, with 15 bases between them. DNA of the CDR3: TGTGCCAGCAGGGATAGCCGAGGGCTCGAGCAGTACTTC. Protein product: CASRDSRGLEQYF.

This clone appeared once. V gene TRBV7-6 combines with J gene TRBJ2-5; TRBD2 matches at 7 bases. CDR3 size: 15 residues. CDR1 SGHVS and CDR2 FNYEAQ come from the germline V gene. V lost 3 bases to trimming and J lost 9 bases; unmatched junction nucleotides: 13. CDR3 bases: TGTGCCAGCAGCTTTAGGGCGGGAGAGAACGGGGCCCAGTACTTC. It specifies CASSFRAGENGAQYF.

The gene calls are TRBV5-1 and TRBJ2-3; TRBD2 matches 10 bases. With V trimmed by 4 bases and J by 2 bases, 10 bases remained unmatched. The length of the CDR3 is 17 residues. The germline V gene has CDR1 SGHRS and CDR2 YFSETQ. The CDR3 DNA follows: TGCGCCAGCAGCACCCAGCGGGGGGGCGTATTCACAGATACGCAGTATTTT. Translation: CASSTQRGGVFTDTQYF. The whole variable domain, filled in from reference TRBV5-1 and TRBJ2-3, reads KAGVTQTPRYLIKTRGQQVTLSCSPISGHRSVSWYQQTPGQGLQFLFEYFSETQRNKGNFPGRFSGRQFSNSRSEMNVSTLELGDSALYLCASSTQRGGVFTDTQYFGPGTRLTVL.

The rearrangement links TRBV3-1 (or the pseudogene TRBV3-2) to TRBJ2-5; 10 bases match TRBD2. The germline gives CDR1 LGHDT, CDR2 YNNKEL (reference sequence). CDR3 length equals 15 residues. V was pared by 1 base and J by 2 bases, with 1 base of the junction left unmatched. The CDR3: CASSQVAGGQETQYF. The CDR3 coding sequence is TGTGCCAGCAGCCAAGTAGCGGGGGGACAAGAGACCCAGTACTTC.

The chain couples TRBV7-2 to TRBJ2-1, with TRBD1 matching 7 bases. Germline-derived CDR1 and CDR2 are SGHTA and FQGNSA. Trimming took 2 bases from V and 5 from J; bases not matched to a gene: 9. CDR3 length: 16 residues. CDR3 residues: CASSLMGTADHNEQFF. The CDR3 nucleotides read TGTGCCAGCAGCTTAATGGGGACAGCGGACCACAATGAGCAGTTCTTC.

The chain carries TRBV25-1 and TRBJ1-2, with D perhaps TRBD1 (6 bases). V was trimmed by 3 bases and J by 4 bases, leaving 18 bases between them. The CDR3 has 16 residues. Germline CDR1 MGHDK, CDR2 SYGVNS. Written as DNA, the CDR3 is TGTGCCAGCAGTGATGGCTCCTCGGTCAGGGGCTATGGCTACACCTTC. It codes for CASSDGSSVRGYGYTF.

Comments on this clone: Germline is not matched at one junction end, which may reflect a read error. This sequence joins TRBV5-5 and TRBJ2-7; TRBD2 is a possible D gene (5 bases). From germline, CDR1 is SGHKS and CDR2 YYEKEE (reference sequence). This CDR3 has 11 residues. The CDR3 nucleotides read TGTGCCAGCAGCCGCGGGCCCGCTCCCCACTTC. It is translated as CASSRGPAPHF.

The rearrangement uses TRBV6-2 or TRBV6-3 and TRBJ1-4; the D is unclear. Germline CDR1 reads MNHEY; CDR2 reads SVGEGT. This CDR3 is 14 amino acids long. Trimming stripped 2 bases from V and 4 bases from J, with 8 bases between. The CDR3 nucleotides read TGTGCCAGCAGTTACGGGAGCAATAATGAAAAACTGTTTTTT. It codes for CASSYGSNNEKLFF.

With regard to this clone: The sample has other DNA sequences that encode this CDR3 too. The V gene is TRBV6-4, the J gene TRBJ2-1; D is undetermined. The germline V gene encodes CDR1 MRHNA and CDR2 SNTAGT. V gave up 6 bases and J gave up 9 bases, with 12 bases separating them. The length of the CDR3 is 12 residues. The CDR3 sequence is CASSVCEVEQFF. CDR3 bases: TGTGCCAGCAGCGTTTGCGAGGTTGAGCAGTTCTTC.

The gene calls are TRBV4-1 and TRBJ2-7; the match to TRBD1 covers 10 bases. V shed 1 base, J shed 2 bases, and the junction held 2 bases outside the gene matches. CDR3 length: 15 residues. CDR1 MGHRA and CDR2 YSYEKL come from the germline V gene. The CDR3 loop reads CASSQAGTGAYEQYF. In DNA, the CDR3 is TGCGCCAGCAGCCAAGCGGGGACAGGGGCCTACGAGCAGTACTTC.

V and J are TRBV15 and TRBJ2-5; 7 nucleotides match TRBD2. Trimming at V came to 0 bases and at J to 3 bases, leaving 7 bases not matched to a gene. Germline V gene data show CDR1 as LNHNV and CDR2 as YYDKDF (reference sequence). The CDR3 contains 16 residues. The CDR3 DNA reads TGTGCCACCAGCAGAGATCCGGGACTACGAGAAGAGACCCAGTACTTC. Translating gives CATSRDPGLREETQYF.

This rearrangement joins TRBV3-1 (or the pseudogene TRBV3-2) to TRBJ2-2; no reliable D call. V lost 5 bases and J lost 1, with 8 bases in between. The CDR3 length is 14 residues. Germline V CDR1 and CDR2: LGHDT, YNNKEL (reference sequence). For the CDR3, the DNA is TGTGCCAGCAGCAAAAGACAGAACACCGGGGAGCTGTTTTTT. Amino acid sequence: CASSKRQNTGELFF.

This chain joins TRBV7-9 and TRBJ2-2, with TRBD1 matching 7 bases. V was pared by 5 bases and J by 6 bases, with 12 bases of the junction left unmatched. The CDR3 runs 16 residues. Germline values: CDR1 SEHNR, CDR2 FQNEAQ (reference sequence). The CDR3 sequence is CASSPTGRGLAGELFF. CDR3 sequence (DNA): TGTGCCAGCAGCCCGACAGGGCGTGGACTGGCCGGGGAGCTGTTTTTT.

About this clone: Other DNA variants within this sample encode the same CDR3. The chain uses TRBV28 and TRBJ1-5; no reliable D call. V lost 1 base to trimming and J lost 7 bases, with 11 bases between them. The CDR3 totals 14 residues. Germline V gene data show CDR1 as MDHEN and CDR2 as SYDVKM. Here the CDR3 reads CASSLSGPGQPQHF. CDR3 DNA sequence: TGTGCCAGCAGTTTATCCGGACCGGGACAGCCCCAGCATTTT.

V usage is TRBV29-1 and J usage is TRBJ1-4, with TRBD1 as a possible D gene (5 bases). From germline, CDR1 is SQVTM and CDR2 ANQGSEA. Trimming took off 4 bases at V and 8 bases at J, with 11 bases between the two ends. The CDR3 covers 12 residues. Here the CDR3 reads CSVGQGTEKLFF. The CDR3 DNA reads TGCAGCGTTGGGCAGGGTACCGAAAAACTGTTTTTT.

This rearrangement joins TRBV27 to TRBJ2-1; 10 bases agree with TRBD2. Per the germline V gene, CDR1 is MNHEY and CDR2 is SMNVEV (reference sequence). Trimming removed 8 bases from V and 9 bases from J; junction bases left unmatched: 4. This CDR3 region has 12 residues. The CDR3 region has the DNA TGTGCCAGCCGGATAGCGGGAGGTGAGCAGTTCTTC. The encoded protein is CASRIAGGEQFF.

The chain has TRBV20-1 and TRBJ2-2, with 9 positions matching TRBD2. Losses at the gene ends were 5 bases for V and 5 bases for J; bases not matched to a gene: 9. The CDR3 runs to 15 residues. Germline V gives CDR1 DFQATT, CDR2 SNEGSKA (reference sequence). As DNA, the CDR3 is TGCAGTGCTCGTGTTAGCGGGAGATTAACCGGGGAGCTGTTTTTT. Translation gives CSARVSGRLTGELFF.

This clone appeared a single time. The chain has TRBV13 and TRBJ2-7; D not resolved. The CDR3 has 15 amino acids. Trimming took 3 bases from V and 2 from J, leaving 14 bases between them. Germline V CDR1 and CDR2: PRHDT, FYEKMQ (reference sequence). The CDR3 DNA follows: TGTGCCAGCAGCTTCGGTAGAGGTTCGGCCTACGAGCAGTACTTC. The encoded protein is CASSFGRGSAYEQYF.

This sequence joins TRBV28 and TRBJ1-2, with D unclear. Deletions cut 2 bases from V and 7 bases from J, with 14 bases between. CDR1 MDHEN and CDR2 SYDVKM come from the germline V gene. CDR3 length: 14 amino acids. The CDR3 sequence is CASSLAGSYGGYTF. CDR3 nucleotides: TGTGCCAGCAGTTTAGCTGGGAGCTATGGTGGCTACACCTTC.

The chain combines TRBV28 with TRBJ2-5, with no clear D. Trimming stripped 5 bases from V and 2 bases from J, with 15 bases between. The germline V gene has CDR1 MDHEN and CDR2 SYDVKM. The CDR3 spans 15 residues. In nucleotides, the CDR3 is TGTGCCAGCAGTGGTGCTACAGAAATTCAAGAGACCCAGTACTTC. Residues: CASSGATEIQETQYF.

The DNA for the CDR3 is TGTGCCAGCAGCTCAGGGGTTCTGGGTGAGCAGTTCTTC. Its translation is CASSSGVLGEQFF. V usage is TRBV7-2 and J usage is TRBJ2-1; TRBD1 might be the D (6 bases). The CDR3 runs 13 residues. V lost 4 bases, J lost 9 bases, and 13 bases lay in between. From germline, CDR1 is SGHTA and CDR2 FQGNSA. The full variable domain, rest sourced from reference TRBV7-2 and TRBJ2-1, is GAGVSQSPSNKVTEKGKDVELRCDPISGHTALYWYRQSLGQGLEFLIYFQGNSAPDKSGLPSDRFSAERTGGSVSTLTIQRTQQEDSAVYLCASSSGVLGEQFFGPGTRLTVL.

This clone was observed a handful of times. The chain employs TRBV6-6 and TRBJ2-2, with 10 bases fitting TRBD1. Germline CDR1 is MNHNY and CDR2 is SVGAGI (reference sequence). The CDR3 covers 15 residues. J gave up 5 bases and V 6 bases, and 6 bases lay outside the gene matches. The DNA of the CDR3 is TGTGCCAGCAGGCCGACAGGGGGCGGAACCGGGGAGCTGTTTTTT. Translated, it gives CASRPTGGGTGELFF.

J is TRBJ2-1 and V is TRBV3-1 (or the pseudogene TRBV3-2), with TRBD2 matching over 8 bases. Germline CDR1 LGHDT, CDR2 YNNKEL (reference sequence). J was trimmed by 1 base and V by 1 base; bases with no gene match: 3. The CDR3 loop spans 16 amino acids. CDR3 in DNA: TGTGCCAGCAGCCAAGTGGGACTAGATTCCTACAATGAGCAGTTCTTC. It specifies CASSQVGLDSYNEQFF.

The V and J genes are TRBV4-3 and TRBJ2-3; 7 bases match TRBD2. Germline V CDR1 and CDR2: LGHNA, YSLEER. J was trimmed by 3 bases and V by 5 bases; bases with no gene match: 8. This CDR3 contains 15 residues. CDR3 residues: CASSTGGSGTDTQYF. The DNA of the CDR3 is TGCGCCAGCAGCACCGGGGGTAGCGGGACAGATACGCAGTATTTT.

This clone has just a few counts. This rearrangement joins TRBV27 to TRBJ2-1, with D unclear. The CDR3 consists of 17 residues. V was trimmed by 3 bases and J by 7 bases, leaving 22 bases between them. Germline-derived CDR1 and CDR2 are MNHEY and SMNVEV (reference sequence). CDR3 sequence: CASSLDTRPPSGNEQFF. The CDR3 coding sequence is TGTGCCAGCAGTTTGGATACGCGGCCCCCATCGGGTAATGAGCAGTTCTTC.

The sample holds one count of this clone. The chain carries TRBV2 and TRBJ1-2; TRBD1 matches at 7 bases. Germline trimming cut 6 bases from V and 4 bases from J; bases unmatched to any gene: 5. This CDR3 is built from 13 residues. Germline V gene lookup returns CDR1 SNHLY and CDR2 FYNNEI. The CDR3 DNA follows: TGTGCCAGCAGCCAGGACAGGATCTATGGCTACACCTTC. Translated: CASSQDRIYGYTF.